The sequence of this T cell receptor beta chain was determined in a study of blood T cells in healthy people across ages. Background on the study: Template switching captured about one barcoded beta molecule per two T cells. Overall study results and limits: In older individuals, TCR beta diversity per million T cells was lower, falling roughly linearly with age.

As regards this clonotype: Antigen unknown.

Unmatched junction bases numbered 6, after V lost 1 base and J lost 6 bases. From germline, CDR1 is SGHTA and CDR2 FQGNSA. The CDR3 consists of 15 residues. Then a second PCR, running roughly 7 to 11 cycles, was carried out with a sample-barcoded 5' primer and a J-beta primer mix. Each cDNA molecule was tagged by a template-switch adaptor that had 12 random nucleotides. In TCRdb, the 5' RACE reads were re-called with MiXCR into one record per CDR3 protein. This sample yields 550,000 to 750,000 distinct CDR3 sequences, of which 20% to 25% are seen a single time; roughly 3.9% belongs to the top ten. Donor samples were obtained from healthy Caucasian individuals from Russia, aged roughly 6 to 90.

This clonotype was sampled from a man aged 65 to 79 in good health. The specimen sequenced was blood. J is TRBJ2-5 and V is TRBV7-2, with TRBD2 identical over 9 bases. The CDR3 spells CASSLDGGGAQTQYF. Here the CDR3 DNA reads TGTGCCAGCAGCTTAGATGGCGGGGGGGCCCAGACCCAGTACTTC.